This T cell receptor (beta chain) comes out of a study of T cells in Graves' hyperthyroidism and ophthalmopathy. Notes on the study in general: The majority of expanded thyroid clonotypes above 0.001 also appeared in blood.

This clonotype was seen more than once but under ten times. As yet, its antigen is unknown. Amplified regions were TCR beta CDR3 sequences from RNA transcripts. The HTBI set primed first-round TCR CDR3 RT-PCR. TCRdb ran MiXCR on the multiplex PCR reads and lists one entry per CDR3 protein. Among approximately 430,000 distinct CDR3 sequences listed, 15% to 18% were seen once. The CDR3 loop spans 15 amino acids. Germline values: CDR1 LGHNT, CDR2 FRNRAP. Deletions cut 2 bases from V and 0 bases from J, with 10 bases between. The specimen was blood. The chain employs TRBV12-5 and TRBJ1-1, with TRBD1 as a possible D gene (6 bases). The sequence was collected from a woman between 18 and 29 years old with Graves' hyperthyroidism. This CDR3 is CASGLSQGLNTEAFF. The CDR3 region has the DNA TGTGCTAGTGGTTTGAGCCAGGGGTTGAACACTGAAGCTTTCTTT.